These 21 T cell receptor beta chains were all obtained from the same sample, sequenced in a study of T cell responses to AZD1222 COVID-19 vaccine. The data were produced by immunoSEQ multiplex PCR, yet TCRdb's version contains in-frame clones alone and is incomplete. The sample consists of some 150,000 clones, 90% to 95% of them appearing once. The material was peripheral blood, obtained on day 0 of AZD1222 vaccination. These receptors came from an adult in good health.

The V call is TRBV7-3, the J call TRBJ2-5; D not certain. From germline, CDR1 is SGHTA and CDR2 FQGTGA. There are 13 residues in the CDR3. Trimming removed 1 base at V and 1 base at J, with 4 bases between. Here the CDR3 reads CASSLIPQETQYF. Here the CDR3 DNA reads TGTGCCAGCAGCTTAATCCCCCAAGAGACCCAGTACTTC.

This chain links TRBV7-2 with TRBJ2-7; D perhaps matches TRBD2 (5 bases). The CDR3 consists of 14 residues. V lost 5 bases, J lost 4 bases, and 15 bases lay in between. CDR1 is SGHTA and CDR2 is FQGNSA in the germline V gene. The CDR3 nucleotides are TGTGCCAGCAGCCTCGACCTCGGGGTTTACGAGCAGTACTTC. Amino acid sequence: CASSLDLGVYEQYF.

The gene calls are TRBV5-1 and TRBJ1-1; no clear D gene. The V end lost 4 bases, the J end lost 6 bases, and 16 bases lay between the germline ends. The CDR3 runs 14 residues. Per the germline V gene, CDR1 is SGHRS and CDR2 is YFSETQ. CDR3 loop: CASSPWTLGAEAFF. In DNA form, the CDR3 reads TGCGCCAGCAGCCCTTGGACCTTAGGCGCTGAAGCTTTCTTT.

V gene TRBV18 combines with J gene TRBJ2-3, with D hard to call. Germline V gene lookup returns CDR1 KGHSH and CDR2 LQKENI. With 0 bases removed from V and 6 bases from J, the gap between germline ends came to 4 bases. The CDR3 sequence is 12 residues long. In DNA form, the CDR3 reads TGTGCCAGCTCACCACCGGAGGATACGCAGTATTTT. This encodes CASSPPEDTQYF. Together with reference TRBV18 and TRBJ2-3, the CDR3 gives the full variable domain: NAGVMQNPRHLVRRRGQEARLRCSPMKGHSHVYWYRQLPEEGLKFMVYLQKENIIDESGMPKERFSAEFPKEGPSILRIQQVVRGDSAAYFCASSPPEDTQYFGPGTRLTVL.

The chain carries TRBV4-1 and TRBJ1-2; no reliable D call. Trimming left V 1 base short and J 5 bases short, with 17 bases between. Per the germline V gene, CDR1 is MGHRA and CDR2 is YSYEKL. The CDR3 runs to 16 residues. The DNA for the CDR3 is TGCGCCAGCAGCCAAGGGATGCAGTCTAGAAGGTATGGCTACACCTTC. Translation: CASSQGMQSRRYGYTF.

The V and J genes are TRBV4-2 and TRBJ1-4, with D hard to call. This CDR3 is 15 amino acids long. V was cut by 0 bases and J by 5 bases, with 10 bases left in between. Per germline, CDR1 LGHNA and CDR2 YNFKEQ. The CDR3: CASSQDRVLNEKLFF. The DNA of the CDR3 is TGTGCCAGCAGCCAAGATCGGGTCCTAAATGAAAAACTGTTTTTT.

With respect to this clone: The sample contains more than one DNA sequence encoding this CDR3. The CDR3 sequence: CASSSGQLNTEAFF. The CDR3 coding sequence is TGCGCCAGCAGCTCCGGACAGTTGAACACTGAAGCTTTCTTT. The rearrangement links TRBV5-1 to TRBJ1-1; D is perhaps TRBD1 (6 bases). The CDR3 has 14 amino acids. Germline lookup yields CDR1 SGHRS and CDR2 YFSETQ. V lost 3 bases to trimming and J lost 0 bases, with 9 bases between them. The variable domain in full, completed from reference TRBV5-1 and TRBJ1-1, reads KAGVTQTPRYLIKTRGQQVTLSCSPISGHRSVSWYQQTPGQGLQFLFEYFSETQRNKGNFPGRFSGRQFSNSRSEMNVSTLELGDSALYLCASSSGQLNTEAFFGQGTRLTVV.

The chain employs TRBV28 and TRBJ1-6; 7 nucleotides align to TRBD1. Per the germline V gene, CDR1 is MDHEN and CDR2 is SYDVKM. Trimming took 6 bases from V and 8 from J; bases not matched to a gene: 4. The CDR3 sequence is 13 residues long. CDR3: CASRPDRHSPLHF. The CDR3 DNA reads TGTGCCAGCAGGCCGGACAGGCATTCACCCCTCCACTTT.

The V and J genes are TRBV10-1 and TRBJ2-2, with 7 bases identical to TRBD2. Germline lookup yields CDR1 WNHNN and CDR2 SYGVQD (reference sequence). J gave up 5 bases and V 2 bases, and 8 bases lay outside the gene matches. There are 16 residues in the CDR3. Here the CDR3 reads CASSEGRVLRTGELFF. The CDR3 bases are TGCGCCAGCAGTGAGGGGAGGGTGTTAAGGACCGGGGAGCTGTTTTTT.

The gene calls are TRBV28 and TRBJ1-1; D is uncertain. V was cut by 2 bases and J by 5 bases, with 6 bases left in between. Looked up from germline, CDR1 is MDHEN and CDR2 is SYDVKM. CDR3 length: 12 residues. CDR3 protein: CASSLAGTEAFF. The CDR3 DNA reads as TGTGCCAGCAGTTTAGCTGGGACTGAAGCTTTCTTT.

In DNA form, the CDR3 reads TGTGCCAGCGTACGGACATACCTTTTAGCTAACTATGGCTACACCTTC. The encoded protein is CASVRTYLLANYGYTF. The V gene is TRBV2, the J gene TRBJ1-2; D possibly corresponds to TRBD1 (5 bases). V was trimmed by 8 bases and J by 0 bases, leaving 19 bases between them. Germline assignment: CDR1 SNHLY and CDR2 FYNNEI. This CDR3 comprises 16 residues.

V and J are TRBV6-5 and TRBJ2-7, with 7 bases identical to TRBD1. The CDR3 extends over 13 amino acids. Germline CDR1 is MNHEY and CDR2 is SVGAGI. The V segment lost 6 bases and the J segment 4 bases; nucleotides outside the gene matches: 6. The CDR3 DNA sequence: TGTGCCAGCAGCGAGGGACAGACATACGAGCAGTACTTC. Its translation is CASSEGQTYEQYF.

The genes are TRBV29-1 and TRBJ1-1; D gene uncertain. Germline values: CDR1 SQVTM, CDR2 ANQGSEA. This CDR3 comprises 11 residues. V was shortened by 3 bases and J by 5 bases, with 7 bases between the two germline ends. CDR3 protein: CSVEGWTEAFF. The DNA of the CDR3 is TGCAGCGTTGAGGGGTGGACTGAAGCTTTCTTT.

The rearrangement links TRBV5-5 to TRBJ1-2; D is unclear. The CDR3 spans 12 residues. Germline assignment: CDR1 SGHKS and CDR2 YYEKEE (reference sequence). Trimming shortened V by 1 base and J by 5 bases, and 6 bases separated the two germline ends. The CDR3 sequence is CASSLLGYGYTF. CDR3 bases: TGTGCCAGCAGCTTGTTAGGATATGGCTACACCTTC.

The gene calls are TRBV3-1 (or the pseudogene TRBV3-2) and TRBJ1-6, with a tentative D call TRBD1 (5 bases). Deletions cut 0 bases from V and 10 bases from J, with 7 bases between. CDR3 length equals 13 residues. In germline, CDR1 is LGHDT, CDR2 YNNKEL (reference sequence). The CDR3 is CASSQETGSPLHF. CDR3 bases: TGTGCCAGCAGCCAAGAAACAGGCTCACCCCTCCACTTT.

The chain links TRBV18 to TRBJ2-3; D may be TRBD1 (5 bases). V lost 2 bases and J lost 2, with 8 bases in between. The germline V gene has CDR1 KGHSH and CDR2 LQKENI. The CDR3 contains 14 residues. CDR3: CASSPEQVTDTQYF. DNA of the CDR3: TGTGCCAGCTCACCAGAACAGGTCACAGATACGCAGTATTTT.

The chain joins TRBV20-1 to TRBJ2-7; 8 bases match TRBD1. CDR3 length equals 14 residues. Germline values: CDR1 DFQATT, CDR2 SNEGSKA (reference sequence). The J segment lost 4 bases and the V segment lost 3 bases, leaving 8 bases of the junction unmatched. As DNA, the CDR3 is TGCAGTGCTAGTCTTACAGGGGGAAGGTACGAGCAGTACTTC. Protein: CSASLTGGRYEQYF.

This sequence joins TRBV2 and TRBJ1-1; weak D call: TRBD1 (5 bases). V lost 5 bases and J 0 bases, leaving 16 bases between the germline ends. Germline V gene lookup returns CDR1 SNHLY and CDR2 FYNNEI. The CDR3 has 16 residues. This chain's CDR3 is CASSHTQGSMNTEAFF. The CDR3 DNA sequence: TGTGCCAGCAGTCATACTCAGGGCTCAATGAACACTGAAGCTTTCTTT.

The V and J genes are TRBV7-8 and TRBJ1-6; 9 bases fit TRBD1. The CDR3 has 21 amino acids. J gave up 9 bases and V 1 base, and 22 bases lay outside the gene matches. The germline V gene encodes CDR1 SGHVS and CDR2 FQNEAQ. The CDR3 DNA sequence: TGTGCCAGCAGCTTAGTTTTTGTCGGGACAGGGATTGGGGAAACTAGTTCACCCCTCCACTTT. This gives the protein CASSLVFVGTGIGETSSPLHF.

The rearrangement uses TRBV5-8 and TRBJ2-3; D may be TRBD2 (5 bases). In germline, CDR1 is SGHTS, CDR2 YDEGEE. The CDR3 is 16 amino acids. The V end was cut by 0 bases, the J end by 3 bases, with 14 bases between. The CDR3 nucleotides are TGTGCCAGCAGCTTGGCCTTAGCGTCACAAACAGATACGCAGTATTTT. Amino acids: CASSLALASQTDTQYF.

This chain joins TRBV4-1 and TRBJ2-3, with D possibly matching TRBD1 (6 bases). In germline, CDR1 is MGHRA, CDR2 YSYEKL. The CDR3 totals 14 residues. V was cut by 6 bases and J by 5 bases, with 15 bases left in between. CDR3 nucleotide sequence: TGCGCCAGCAGAACTACAGGGTTGGGAGATACGCAGTATTTT. Its translation: CASRTTGLGDTQYF.